This T cell receptor (beta chain) was identified in a study of response to subunit inactivated influenza vaccine. This clonotype was observed a single time. Its antigen is as yet unknown. TCRdb re-derived calls from the RT-PCR reads in MiXCR, one entry per CDR3 protein. This sample has about 800,000 distinct CDR3 sequences, with about 20% found just once. General study points: The authors offered the suggestion that each seasonal influenza vaccination recruits few new T cells.

Germline V gives CDR1 DFQATT, CDR2 SNEGSKA (reference sequence). This CDR3 is 13 amino acids long. Deletions cut 7 bases from V and 6 bases from J, with 17 bases between. This chain links TRBV20-1 with TRBJ2-3; D is unresolved. The clonotype was recovered from a man aged 50 or older who received an inactivated influenza vaccine. The sample in question was PBMCs from blood, obtained around 5 days after vaccination. CDR3 nucleotide sequence: TGCAGTGGGGCTCGGGTCAGCTCTGATACGCAGTATTTT. Translated, it gives CSGARVSSDTQYF.